This entry describes one T cell receptor (beta chain). There is no known antigen for this receptor. The sample holds no much larger clone one base away, and base qualities are not on file. Each collaborating institution followed its own protocols to collect whole blood in K2EDTA tubes. Collaborator samples were shipped for TCRbeta analysis as frozen whole blood, isolated PBMCs, or DNA extracted from either sample type. This entry is derived from a study of blood T cell repertoires in COVID-19 (TCRdb year 2020). Concerning the study at large: Collaborator samples came from the United States, Italy and Spain and covered acute and convalescent phases of COVID-19. The prospective study material was composed of cDNA or gDNA derived from T cells, B-cell-depleted T cells, or PBMCs. Subjects who had been exposed to COVID-19, were actively infected with it, or had recovered from it provided the deeply sampled blood TCRbeta repertoires that made up the dataset. The repertoires were released in a freely available public database intended as a resource for research on the immune response to SARS-CoV-2. The samples were drawn from two sources: the first 160 participants of the ongoing ImmuneRACE study, and approximately 1,300 subjects contributed by 6 global collaborators. A de-identified subject ID, COVID-19 status, age in years and sex were almost always included in the sample metadata. HLA class I and class II types, where available, came from metadata supplied by the sample provider rather than from assay-based typing. What the study reported, not specific to this receptor: The amount of clinical and demographic metadata varied by source and participant and was provided uncurated.

TCRbeta CDR3 regions were amplified from genomic DNA using the immunoSEQ Assay, a bias-controlled multiplex PCR. In the authors' own workflow: The number of nucleated cells in each sample was estimated by amplification of reference gene primers within the assay. Sequence reads were collapsed and filtered to measure the absolute abundance of every unique TCRbeta CDR3 rearrangement. For each sample, productive Simpson clonality was calculated by taking the square root of Simpson's diversity index across productive rearrangements. This is the immuneACCESS table as TCRdb keeps it, with only in-frame sequences that have V and J called. A part of the clones is gone; compared with another copy, unresolved V genes explain less than half, and the rest is unexplained. The DNA was the basis for D and trimming; V, J and clone size are from that table. The sample records 110,000 to 150,000 clones, around 85% of which are singletons. 3% of the sample is held by the ten biggest clonotypes.

This sequence was found in a woman older than 75 with acute or convalescent COVID-19. Sequencing was carried out using peripheral blood.

In nucleotide form, the sequence is TGTGCCACCAGCAGCGGGGGGTTACCTTACAATGAGCAGTTCTTC. Protein translation: CATSSGGLPYNEQFF. The chain joins TRBV15 to TRBJ2-1; 7 bases in the middle match TRBD2. Including the terminal cysteine and phenylalanine, the CDR3 comprises 15 residues. This entry keeps only the CDR3 DNA: 45 bases, framed from base 1. V ends up 3 bases short and J 4 bases short, with an unmatched junction base count of 6. According to the germline V gene (reference sequence), CDR1 reads LNHNV and CDR2 reads YYDKDF.